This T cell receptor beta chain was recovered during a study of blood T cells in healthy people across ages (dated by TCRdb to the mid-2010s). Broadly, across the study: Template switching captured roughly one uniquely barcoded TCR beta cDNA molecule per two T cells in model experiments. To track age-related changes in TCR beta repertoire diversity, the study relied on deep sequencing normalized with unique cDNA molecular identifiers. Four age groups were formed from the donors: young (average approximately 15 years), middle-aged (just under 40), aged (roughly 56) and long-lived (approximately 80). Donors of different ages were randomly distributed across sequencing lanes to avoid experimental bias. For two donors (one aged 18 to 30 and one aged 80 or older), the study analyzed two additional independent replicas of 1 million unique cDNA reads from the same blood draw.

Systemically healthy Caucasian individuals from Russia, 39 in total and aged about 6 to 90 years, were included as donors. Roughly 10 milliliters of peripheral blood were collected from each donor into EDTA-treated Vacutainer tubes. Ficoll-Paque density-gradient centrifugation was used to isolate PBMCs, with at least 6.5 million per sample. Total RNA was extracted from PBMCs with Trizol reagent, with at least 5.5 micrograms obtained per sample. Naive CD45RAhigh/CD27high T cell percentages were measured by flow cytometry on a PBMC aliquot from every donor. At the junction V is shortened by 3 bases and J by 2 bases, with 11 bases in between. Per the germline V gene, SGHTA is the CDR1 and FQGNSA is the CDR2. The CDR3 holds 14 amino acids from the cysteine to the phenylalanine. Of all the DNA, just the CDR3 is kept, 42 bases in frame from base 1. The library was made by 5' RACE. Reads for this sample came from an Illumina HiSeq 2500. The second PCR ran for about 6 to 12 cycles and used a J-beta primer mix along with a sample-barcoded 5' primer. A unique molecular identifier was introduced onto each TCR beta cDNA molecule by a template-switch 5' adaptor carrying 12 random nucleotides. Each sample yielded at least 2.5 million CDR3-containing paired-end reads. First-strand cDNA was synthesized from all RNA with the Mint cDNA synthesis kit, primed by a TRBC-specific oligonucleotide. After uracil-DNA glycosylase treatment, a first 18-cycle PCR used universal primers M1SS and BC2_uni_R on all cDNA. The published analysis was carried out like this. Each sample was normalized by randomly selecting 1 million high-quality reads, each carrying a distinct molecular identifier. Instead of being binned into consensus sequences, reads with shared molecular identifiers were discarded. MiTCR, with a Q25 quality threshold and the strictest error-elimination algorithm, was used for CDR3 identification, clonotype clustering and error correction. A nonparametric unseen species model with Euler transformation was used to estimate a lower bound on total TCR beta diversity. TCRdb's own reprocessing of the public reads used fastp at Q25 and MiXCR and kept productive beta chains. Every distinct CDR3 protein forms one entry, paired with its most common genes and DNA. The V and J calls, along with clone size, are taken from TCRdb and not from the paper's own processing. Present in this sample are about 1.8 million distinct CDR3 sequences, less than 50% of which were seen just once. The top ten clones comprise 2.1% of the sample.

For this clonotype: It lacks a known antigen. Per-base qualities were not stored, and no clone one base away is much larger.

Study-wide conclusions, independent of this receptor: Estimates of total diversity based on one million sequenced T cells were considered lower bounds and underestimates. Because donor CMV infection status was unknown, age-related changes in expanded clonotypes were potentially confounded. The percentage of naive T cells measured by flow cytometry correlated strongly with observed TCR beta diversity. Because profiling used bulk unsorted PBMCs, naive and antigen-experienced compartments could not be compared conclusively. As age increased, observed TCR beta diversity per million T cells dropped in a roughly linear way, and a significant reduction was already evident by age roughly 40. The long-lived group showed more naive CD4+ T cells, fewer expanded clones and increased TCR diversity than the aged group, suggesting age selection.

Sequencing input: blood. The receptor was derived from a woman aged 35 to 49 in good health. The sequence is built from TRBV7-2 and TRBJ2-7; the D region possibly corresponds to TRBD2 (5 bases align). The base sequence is TGTGCCAGCAGCTTTGATTCCGGGACCTACGAGCAGTACTTC. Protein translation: CASSFDSGTYEQYF.